Each of the 12 T cell receptor beta chains below was sequenced from the same sample in a study of Ad26.COV2.S vaccination and SARS-CoV-2 variants. Profiled with immunoSEQ multiplex PCR; TCRdb holds only in-frame clones, not every one. The data show roughly 350,000 clones, with roughly 84% seen just once and 3.4% held by the top ten. The sample's treatment: roughly 18 received Ad26.COV2.S at low or high dose, single or two shots; about 5 received placebo; per-sample allocation not given. The samples were gathered on day 63 after the first injection of vaccine or placebo. The material sequenced was peripheral blood, taken in a trial of Ad26.COV2.S vaccine versus placebo. The receptors were gathered from a person between 18 and 65 years old who received the Ad26.COV2.S COVID-19 vaccine or a placebo.

V usage is TRBV4-3 and J usage is TRBJ2-3, with D perhaps TRBD2 (6 bases). The germline gives CDR1 LGHNA, CDR2 YSLEER. The CDR3 has 16 residues. V was cut by 0 bases and J by 2 bases, with 12 bases left in between. CDR3 residues: CASSQDSSVTTDTQYF. The CDR3 DNA reads as TGCGCCAGCAGCCAAGATTCTAGCGTTACCACAGATACGCAGTATTTT.

The chain is built from TRBV7-3 and TRBJ2-2, with 8 bases fitting TRBD2. Per the germline V gene, CDR1 is SGHTA and CDR2 is FQGTGA. The CDR3 contains 16 residues. The V gene end was trimmed by 4 bases and the J gene end by 4 bases; junction bases not matched to a gene: 8. The DNA for the CDR3 is TGTGCCAGCAGCTCCAACGGGGGGGCCGGCACCGGGGAGCTGTTTTTT. As protein: CASSSNGGAGTGELFF.

DNA of the CDR3: TGTGCCAGCAGTTACGGGGCAGTAAATAATTCACCCCTCCACTTT. Translated, it gives CASSYGAVNNSPLHF. The chain recombines TRBV6-5 with TRBJ1-6, with D tentatively TRBD1 (5 bases). Per the germline V gene, CDR1 is MNHEY and CDR2 is SVGAGI. CDR3 length: 15 residues. Trimming removed 2 bases at V and 5 bases at J, with 10 bases between.

This rearrangement joins TRBV9 to TRBJ2-5, with D uncertain. V was clipped by 0 bases and J by 4 bases, with 13 bases between them. CDR3 size: 15 residues. Germline V gene sequence: CDR1 SGDLS, CDR2 YYNGEE. CDR3 sequence (DNA): TGTGCCAGCAGCGTAGCCCCGGGTGTGGGAGAGACCCAGTACTTC. Its protein product is CASSVAPGVGETQYF.

The sample holds a few counts of this clone. The V gene is TRBV7-8, the J gene TRBJ1-1; D ambiguous. This CDR3 region has 13 residues. From germline, CDR1 is SGHVS and CDR2 FQNEAQ. Deletions cut 3 bases from V and 1 base from J, with 6 bases between. DNA for the CDR3: TGTGCCAGCAGCTTGATTGGGAACACTGAAGCTTTCTTT. It translates to CASSLIGNTEAFF. Together with reference TRBV7-8 and TRBJ1-1, the CDR3 gives the full variable domain: GAGVSQSPRYKVAKRGQDVALRCDPISGHVSLFWYQQALGQGPEFLTYFQNEAQLDKSGLPSDRFFAERPEGSVSTLKIQRTQQEDSAVYLCASSLIGNTEAFFGQGTRLTVV.

V and J are TRBV5-1 and TRBJ2-5; D unclear. CDR3 size: 13 residues. The V gene lost 0 bases and the J gene lost 7 bases, with 10 bases spanning the gap. Germline V gives CDR1 SGHRS, CDR2 YFSETQ. The CDR3 here is CASSLGDLGTQYF. DNA of the CDR3: TGCGCCAGCAGCTTGGGAGACTTAGGGACCCAGTACTTC.

Only one count was recorded for this clone. CDR3 region: CASSQDLGDRGHSPLHF. Here the CDR3 DNA reads TGCGCCAGCAGCCAAGATCTAGGGGACAGGGGGCATTCACCCCTCCACTTT. The chain uses TRBV4-3 and TRBJ1-6, with 12 bases lining up with TRBD1. V was pared by 0 bases and J by 8 bases, with 5 bases of the junction left unmatched. There are 17 residues in the CDR3. The V gene's germline CDR1 is LGHNA and CDR2 YSLEER.

The sample holds one count of this clone. The chain links TRBV30 to TRBJ2-3, with D unresolved. The V gene's germline CDR1 is GTSNPN and CDR2 SVGIG (reference sequence). This CDR3 is 12 amino acids long. V was trimmed by 2 bases and J by 5 bases, leaving 8 bases between them. The CDR3 region has the DNA TGTGCCTGGAGTCCCATGGGAGATACGCAGTATTTT. It specifies CAWSPMGDTQYF.

The rearrangement joins TRBV7-9 to TRBJ2-3, with D unclear. V was pared by 1 base and J by 0 bases, with 8 bases between. CDR1 and CDR2 from the germline V gene are SEHNR and FQNEAQ (reference sequence). There are 15 residues in the CDR3. This CDR3 reads CASSLGQRSTDTQYF. Here the CDR3 DNA reads TGTGCCAGCAGCTTAGGCCAAAGAAGCACAGATACGCAGTATTTT. The variable domain in full, with the rest retrieved from reference TRBV7-9 and TRBJ2-3, is DTGVSQNPRHKITKRGQNVTFRCDPISEHNRLYWYRQTLGQGPEFLTYFQNEAQLEKSRLLSDRFSAERPKGSFSTLEIQRTEQGDSAMYLCASSLGQRSTDTQYFGPGTRLTVL.

The V and J genes are TRBV3-1 (or the pseudogene TRBV3-2) and TRBJ2-2, with unresolved D. This CDR3 comprises 15 residues. Germline V gene data show CDR1 as LGHDT and CDR2 as YNNKEL (reference sequence). The V and J ends lost 0 bases and 7 bases respectively, with 12 bases between them. This CDR3 is CASSQDFGRYGELFF. The CDR3, as DNA: TGTGCCAGCAGCCAAGATTTCGGCCGGTACGGGGAGCTGTTTTTT.

The chain joins TRBV30 to TRBJ1-1; the D is unclear. This CDR3 region has 12 residues. Germline-derived CDR1 and CDR2 are GTSNPN and SVGIG (reference sequence). With 5 bases removed from V and 4 bases from J, the gap between germline ends came to 11 bases. CDR3: CAWGLLRTEAFF. The CDR3 bases are TGTGCCTGGGGGCTCTTACGCACTGAAGCTTTCTTT.

The chain couples TRBV15 to TRBJ2-2; D ambiguous. CDR1 and CDR2 (germline): LNHNV, YYDKDF (reference sequence). Trimming stripped 1 base from V and 4 bases from J, with 10 bases between. The CDR3 has 15 amino acids. In nucleotides, the CDR3 is TGTGCCACCAGCAGAGTTGGCCTACTCACCGGGGAGCTGTTTTTT. It yields the protein CATSRVGLLTGELFF.